Presented here are 32 T cell receptor beta chains from one specimen sequenced in a study of cytomegalovirus exposure and HLA in healthy donors. A multiplex PCR was run with 60 Vbeta primers and 13 Jbeta primers. Method: immunoSEQ multiplex PCR; TCRdb's copy keeps in-frame clones and lacks some. The profile shows about 110,000 clones, around three quarters of them singletons. Input material: PBMCs. Source of these receptors: a woman between 45 and 65 years old in good health and CMV-seropositive.

The chain is built from TRBV10-3 and TRBJ2-3; D may be TRBD1 (6 bases). V was cut by 9 bases and J by 0 bases, with 16 bases left in between. The CDR3 contains 15 residues. Germline assignment: CDR1 ENHRY and CDR2 SYGVKD. CDR3 nucleotides: TGTGCCATTTCATTTAGAGGACAGAGCACAGATACGCAGTATTTT. This sequence encodes CAISFRGQSTDTQYF.

This clone was counted between two and nine times. The CDR3 nucleotides read TGTGCCAGCTCACAACAGGGGGCATCTAACTATGGCTACACCTTC. This translates into CASSQQGASNYGYTF. The V and J genes are TRBV18 and TRBJ1-2, with 9 nucleotides matching TRBD1. CDR1 and CDR2 from the germline V gene are KGHSH and LQKENI. The CDR3 contains 15 residues. V gave up 4 bases and J gave up 0 bases; unmatched junction bases: 3.

This clone was recorded a few times. CDR3: CASISTGSGTGELFF. CDR3 coding DNA: TGTGCCAGCATCTCTACAGGTAGTGGCACCGGGGAGCTGTTTTTT. V is TRBV2 and J is TRBJ2-2; TRBD1 is a possible D gene (5 bases). The length of the CDR3 is 15 residues. Trimming pared 7 bases from V and 4 bases from J, leaving 16 bases between. Germline loops: CDR1 SNHLY, CDR2 FYNNEI.

This chain connects TRBV4-2 to TRBJ2-5; the D gene is possibly TRBD1 (6 bases). Per germline, CDR1 LGHNA and CDR2 YNFKEQ. The CDR3 is 17 amino acids. The ends were cut back, 0 bases at V and 0 bases at J, with 14 bases in the middle. CDR3 amino acids: CASSQEGAGLNQETQYF. CDR3 DNA: TGTGCCAGCAGCCAAGAGGGGGCGGGCCTCAACCAAGAGACCCAGTACTTC.

The J gene is TRBJ1-2, the V gene TRBV14; D possibly corresponds to TRBD1 (6 bases). CDR1 is SGHDN and CDR2 is FVKESK in the germline V gene. V gave up 4 bases and J gave up 4 bases, with 10 bases separating them. This CDR3 is 13 amino acids long. The CDR3: CASSRQGSYGYTF. The CDR3 DNA follows: TGTGCCAGCAGCCGTCAGGGGAGCTATGGCTACACCTTC.

Written as DNA, the CDR3 is TGTGCCAGCAGTTCCGGACTAGCGGGGGTGGATACGCAGTATTTT. Protein product: CASSSGLAGVDTQYF. V is TRBV7-2 and J is TRBJ2-3, with 13 positions matching TRBD2. Trimming removed 6 bases from V and 6 bases from J; junction bases left unmatched: 6. This CDR3 region has 15 residues. Germline CDR1 SGHTA, CDR2 FQGNSA.

The genes are TRBV4-3 and TRBJ2-3; D may be TRBD2 (5 bases). The CDR3 totals 16 residues. Germline CDR1 and CDR2: LGHNA and YSLEER. V was pared by 3 bases and J by 0 bases, with 13 bases between. This chain's CDR3 is CASSHGRGASTDTQYF. The CDR3 DNA sequence: TGCGCCAGCAGCCACGGACGGGGTGCTAGCACAGATACGCAGTATTTT.

The V call is TRBV7-9, the J call TRBJ2-5; D might be TRBD1 (5 bases). V lost 5 bases and J 3 bases, leaving 10 bases between the germline ends. The V gene's germline CDR1 is SEHNR and CDR2 FQNEAQ (reference sequence). The CDR3 runs 13 residues. The CDR3, as DNA: TGTGCCAGCAGCCGGACATATGAAGAGACCCAGTACTTC. Encoded protein: CASSRTYEETQYF.

This chain links TRBV29-1 with TRBJ1-1; 7 nucleotides match TRBD1. The V gene end was trimmed by 7 bases and the J gene end by 0 bases; junction bases not matched to a gene: 5. The CDR3 length is 13 residues. Germline CDR1 and CDR2: SQVTM and ANQGSEA. The CDR3 is CSARGQLNTEAFF. The CDR3 region has the DNA TGCAGCGCCCGGGGACAGTTGAACACTGAAGCTTTCTTT.

Only a few counts were recorded for this clone. The gene calls are TRBV2 and TRBJ2-5; D is possibly TRBD1 (5 bases). The germline V gene has CDR1 SNHLY and CDR2 FYNNEI. This CDR3 is 14 amino acids long. Trimming stripped 4 bases from V and 4 bases from J, with 13 bases between. This chain's CDR3 is CASSGRGPTETQYF. The CDR3 DNA follows: TGTGCCAGCAGTGGAAGGGGCCCTACAGAGACCCAGTACTTC.

This clone has just a few counts. The chain recombines TRBV4-1 with TRBJ1-2, with a possible D match to TRBD1 (6 bases). This CDR3 is 15 amino acids long. Germline CDR1 MGHRA, CDR2 YSYEKL. Trimming removed 2 bases from V and 0 bases from J, with 10 bases in between. CDR3 region: CASSQRDTPNYGYTF. The CDR3 DNA sequence: TGCGCCAGCAGCCAACGGGACACGCCTAACTATGGCTACACCTTC.

A word on this clone: A junction boundary mismatches the germline segment, possibly from a read error. The chain recombines TRBV7-9 with TRBJ2-1, with TRBD1 identical over 9 bases. The CDR3 consists of 16 residues. The germline gives CDR1 SEHNR, CDR2 FQNEAQ (reference sequence). The CDR3 protein is CSSSLALGTGNNEQFF. Here the CDR3 DNA reads TGTTCCAGCAGCTTAGCGCTTGGGACAGGGAACAATGAGCAGTTCTTC.

CDR3 amino acids: CASSRWTGAYEQYF. The CDR3 nucleotides are TGCGCCAGCAGCCGCTGGACAGGGGCCTACGAGCAGTACTTC. The V call is TRBV4-3, the J call TRBJ2-7, with 9 bases aligning to TRBD1. The CDR3 extends over 14 amino acids. Losses at the gene ends were 4 bases for V and 2 bases for J; bases not matched to a gene: 3. Looked up from germline, CDR1 is LGHNA and CDR2 is YSLEER.

The CDR3 DNA reads TGTGCCAGCAGTGCGGAACAGCACCTTGAAGCTTTCTTT. This encodes CASSAEQHLEAFF. This chain links TRBV2 with TRBJ1-1; D ambiguous. From germline, CDR1 is SNHLY and CDR2 FYNNEI. The CDR3 length is 13 residues. V lost 4 bases, J lost 7 bases, and 13 bases lay in between.

The chain links TRBV5-6 to TRBJ1-2; D is unclear. Germline CDR1 reads SGHDT; CDR2 reads YYEEEE. V shed 0 bases and J shed 1 base, with 7 bases lying between them. This CDR3 is built from 14 residues. CDR3: CASSLGGNNYGYTF. DNA of the CDR3: TGTGCCAGCAGCTTGGGCGGAAATAACTATGGCTACACCTTC. Drawing the rest from reference TRBV5-6 and TRBJ1-2, the complete variable domain is DAGVTQSPTHLIKTRGQQVTLRCSPKSGHDTVSWYQQALGQGPQFIFQYYEEEERQRGNFPDRFSGHQFPNYSSELNVNALLLGDSALYLCASSLGGNNYGYTFGSGTRLTVV.

This clone has a single count. The chain carries TRBV18 and TRBJ1-1, with D possibly being TRBD1 (6 bases). This CDR3 has 13 amino acids. Trimming left V 5 bases short and J 1 base short, with 8 bases between. Germline CDR1 is KGHSH and CDR2 is LQKENI. The CDR3 nucleotides read TGTGCCAGCTCAGGGGGACAGAACACTGAAGCTTTCTTT. Translated, it gives CASSGGQNTEAFF.

The chain carries TRBV4-3 and TRBJ1-2; D might be TRBD1 (5 bases). V was pared by 0 bases and J by 8 bases, with 13 bases between. CDR3 length: 14 amino acids. The V gene's germline CDR1 is LGHNA and CDR2 YSLEER. This CDR3 is CASSQDPGDRGYTF. As DNA, the CDR3 is TGCGCCAGCAGCCAAGATCCGGGGGATCGAGGCTACACCTTC.

This CDR3 is CASSLASTSAGGETQYF. For the CDR3, the DNA is TGTGCCAGCAGCTTAGCTTCGACTAGCGCTGGCGGGGAGACCCAGTACTTC. This chain uses TRBV7-8 with TRBJ2-5, with 8 bases lining up with TRBD2. Germline V CDR1 and CDR2: SGHVS, FQNEAQ. The junction had 11 bases not matched to a gene; V was cut back by 0 bases and J by 5 bases. The CDR3 loop spans 17 amino acids.

The V and J genes are TRBV18 and TRBJ1-3; D might be TRBD1 (5 bases). The CDR3 totals 15 residues. V was trimmed by 0 bases and J by 4 bases, leaving 10 bases between them. CDR1 is KGHSH, CDR2 LQKENI, per germline. The chain's CDR3 is CASSPPIREGNTIYF. CDR3 bases: TGTGCCAGCTCACCACCCATCAGGGAAGGAAACACCATATATTTT.

V gene TRBV11-2 combines with J gene TRBJ2-7, with D tentatively TRBD2 (6 bases). Trimming took 3 bases from V and 7 from J, leaving 19 bases between them. The length of the CDR3 is 15 residues. CDR1 and CDR2 from the germline V gene are SGHAT and FQNNGV. CDR3 nucleotide sequence: TGTGCCAGCAGCTTCACCGGGACGGGACTGGGTGAGCAGTACTTC. Its protein product is CASSFTGTGLGEQYF.

The chain couples TRBV5-1 to TRBJ2-7; TRBD1 matches 10 bases. The V segment lost 5 bases and the J segment 5 bases; nucleotides outside the gene matches: 1. Per the germline V gene, CDR1 is SGHRS and CDR2 is YFSETQ. The CDR3 extends over 12 amino acids. CDR3 in amino acids: CASRGQGNEQYF. In DNA form, the CDR3 reads TGCGCCAGCAGGGGACAGGGGAACGAGCAGTACTTC.

This rearrangement joins TRBV5-6 to TRBJ2-5; D is possibly TRBD2 (6 bases). Germline V gives CDR1 SGHDT, CDR2 YYEEEE. V was clipped by 2 bases and J by 2 bases, with 10 bases between them. The CDR3 extends over 14 amino acids. The CDR3 region has the DNA TGTGCCAGCAGCTTCAGCGGGCCTCAAGAGACCCAGTACTTC. Its protein product is CASSFSGPQETQYF.

The rearrangement joins TRBV6-5 to TRBJ2-7; TRBD1 matches 7 bases. CDR1 and CDR2 from the germline V gene are MNHEY and SVGAGI. The CDR3 is made up of 14 amino acids. The ends lost 7 bases at V and 6 bases at J; junction bases unmatched: 12. The chain's CDR3 is CASTPRKGAIEQYF. The CDR3 coding sequence is TGTGCCAGCACCCCCAGAAAGGGGGCAATCGAGCAGTACTTC.

J is TRBJ2-7 and V is TRBV4-1; 12 bases fit TRBD2. Germline values: CDR1 MGHRA, CDR2 YSYEKL. CDR3 size: 15 residues. The junction had 3 bases not matched to a gene; V was cut back by 3 bases and J by 3 bases. In DNA, the CDR3 is TGCGCCAGCAGCCAGACTAGCGGGAGTCACTACGAGCAGTACTTC. Residues: CASSQTSGSHYEQYF.

This sequence joins TRBV9 and TRBJ2-1; D may be TRBD2 (5 bases). The V gene lost 4 bases and the J gene lost 7 bases, with 18 bases spanning the gap. This CDR3 contains 15 residues. The germline CDR1 and CDR2 sequences are SGDLS and YYNGEE. The DNA for the CDR3 is TGTGCCAGCAGCACCTCGTCTAGCCGATCAAATGAGCAGTTCTTC. Its protein product is CASSTSSSRSNEQFF.

The CDR3, as DNA: TGTGCCAGCAGTGAAAATTCGGGGAGCAGCAATCAGCCCCAGCATTTT. Its translation is CASSENSGSSNQPQHF. This chain joins TRBV2 and TRBJ1-5; D is ambiguous. This CDR3 is built from 16 residues. V was cut by 2 bases and J by 1 base, with 12 bases left in between. Germline loops: CDR1 SNHLY, CDR2 FYNNEI.

The chain joins TRBV2 to TRBJ1-5; D remains ambiguous. This CDR3 has 15 residues. The V end lost 4 bases, the J end lost 0 bases, and 10 bases lay between the germline ends. Germline CDR1 is SNHLY and CDR2 is FYNNEI. The CDR3 nucleotides are TGTGCCAGCAGTGCGGAGCGGTTTAGCAATCAGCCCCAGCATTTT. Encoded protein: CASSAERFSNQPQHF.

This chain joins TRBV7-2 and TRBJ2-7; TRBD2 aligns across 16 bases. The ends lost 1 base at V and 1 base at J; junction bases unmatched: 1. This CDR3 region has 17 residues. From germline, CDR1 is SGHTA and CDR2 FQGNSA. The CDR3 sequence: CASSLGGLAGGSYEQYF. The CDR3 DNA follows: TGTGCCAGCAGCTTAGGGGGACTAGCGGGGGGGTCCTACGAGCAGTACTTC.

The CDR3 DNA follows: TGTGCCAGCAGCCGGACTAGCGGGAGGGCATACGAGCAGTACTTC. Translating gives CASSRTSGRAYEQYF. The chain is built from TRBV5-4 and TRBJ2-7; 15 bases agree with TRBD2. V trimming: 4 bases; J trimming: 4 bases; junction bases outside the gene matches: 3. This CDR3 spans 15 amino acids. The V gene's germline CDR1 is SGHNT and CDR2 YYREEE (reference sequence).

V and J are TRBV12-5 and TRBJ1-2; a weak D match, TRBD1 (5 bases). The V gene lost 0 bases and the J gene lost 6 bases, with 14 bases spanning the gap. The length of the CDR3 is 15 residues. In germline, CDR1 is LGHNT, CDR2 FRNRAP. The CDR3 nucleotides read TGTGCTAGTGGTTTGGTACGATCCAGGGCGGATGGCTACACCTTC. Its translation: CASGLVRSRADGYTF.

V usage is TRBV2 and J usage is TRBJ2-7; a weak D match, TRBD1 (7 bases). The CDR3 has 13 amino acids. V dropped 2 bases and J dropped 7 bases, with 12 bases sitting between them. In germline, CDR1 is SNHLY, CDR2 FYNNEI. CDR3: CASSEWAGGEQYF. The CDR3 region has the DNA TGTGCCAGCAGTGAATGGGCAGGGGGGGAGCAGTACTTC.

This chain joins TRBV7-8 and TRBJ1-2; 7 positions agree with TRBD1. Trimming at V came to 3 bases and at J to 4 bases, leaving 5 bases not matched to a gene. Germline V lookup: CDR1 SGHVS, CDR2 FQNEAQ. The CDR3 totals 14 residues. Written as DNA, the CDR3 is TGTGCCAGCAGCTTTGCGGACAGGAGCTATGGCTACACCTTC. It is translated as CASSFADRSYGYTF.